This T cell receptor beta chain was captured by sequencing in a study of early T cells in non-severe SARS-CoV-2 infection. This clonotype was counted at least ten times. TCRdb ran MiXCR on the 5' RACE reads and lists one entry per CDR3 protein. This sample yields fewer than 85,000 distinct CDR3 sequences, of which around 13% are seen a single time; over 0.95% belongs to the top ten. This CDR3 is built from 15 residues. The V end was cut by 1 base, the J end by 1 base, with 7 bases between. The clonotype comes from an adult who was a healthcare worker with PCR-confirmed SARS-CoV-2 infection or an uninfected control (not recorded which). The chain combines TRBV12-3 or TRBV12-4 with TRBJ2-2; the D is unclear. Sequencing input: whole blood. CDR3 loop: CASSLGGGNTGELFF. The DNA for the CDR3 is TGTGCCAGCAGTTTAGGGGGTGGGAACACCGGGGAGCTGTTTTTT.